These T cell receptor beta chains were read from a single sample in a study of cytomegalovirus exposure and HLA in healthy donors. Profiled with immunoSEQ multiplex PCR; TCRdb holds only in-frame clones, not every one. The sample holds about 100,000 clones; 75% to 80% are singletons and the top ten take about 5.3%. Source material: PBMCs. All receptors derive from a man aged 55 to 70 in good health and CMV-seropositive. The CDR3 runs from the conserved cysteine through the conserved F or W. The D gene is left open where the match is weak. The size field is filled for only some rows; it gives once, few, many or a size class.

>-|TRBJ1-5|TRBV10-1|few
TGCGCCAGCAGTGAGCGGTTGGAGGGCCCCCAGCATTTT
CASSERLEGPQHF
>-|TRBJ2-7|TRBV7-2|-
TGTGCCAGCAGCCTATTAGGGGGACCCTCCTACGAGCAGTACTTC
CASSLLGGPSYEQYF
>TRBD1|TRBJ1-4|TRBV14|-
TGTGCCAGCAGCCATGCCGTGGACAGGGTCAATGAAAAACTGTTTTTT
CASSHAVDRVNEKLFF
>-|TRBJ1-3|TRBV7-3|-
TGTGCCAGCAGCGGGGGGAGCTCTGGAAACACCATATATTTT
CASSGGSSGNTIYF
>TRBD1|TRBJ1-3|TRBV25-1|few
TGTGCCAGCGCCAGACAGGGTTCTGGAAACACCATATATTTT
CASARQGSGNTIYF
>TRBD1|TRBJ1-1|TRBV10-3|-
TGTGCCATCAGCCTACAGGGGAGATTGACTGAAGCTTTCTTT
CAISLQGRLTEAFF
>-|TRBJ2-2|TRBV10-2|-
TGCGCCAGCAGTGAGTTGAGCACCGGGGAGCTGTTTTTT
CASSELSTGELFF
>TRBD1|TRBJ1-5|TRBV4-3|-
TGCGCCAGCAGCCAAGGACAGGGGGCGAGCAATCAGCCCCAGCATTTT
CASSQGQGASNQPQHF
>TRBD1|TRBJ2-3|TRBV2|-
TGTGCCAGCACCGGGACAGGGAAACCAGATACGCAGTATTTT
CASTGTGKPDTQYF
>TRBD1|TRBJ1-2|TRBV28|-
TGTGCCAGCCTTGGGGGGACAGGGGTGAGGGGCTACACCTTC
CASLGGTGVRGYTF
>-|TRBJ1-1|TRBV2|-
TGTGCCAGCATGAAAGGAAGCGGGGAGAGTGAAGCTTTCTTT
CASMKGSGESEAFF
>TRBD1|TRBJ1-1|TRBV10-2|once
TGCGCCAGCAGTGAGACAGGGGGAAACACTGAAGCTTTCTTT
CASSETGGNTEAFF
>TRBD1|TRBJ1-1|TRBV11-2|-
TGTGCCAGCAGCTTAAGGTTCGGGACAGTGAACACTGAAGCTTTCTTT
CASSLRFGTVNTEAFF
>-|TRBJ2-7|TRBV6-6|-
TGTGCCAGCAGTTCCGGGGGTTTGCCCTACGAGCAGTACTTC
CASSSGGLPYEQYF
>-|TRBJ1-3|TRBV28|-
TGTGCCAGCAGTTCACAGGGTCCTTCTGGAAACACCATATATTTT
CASSSQGPSGNTIYF
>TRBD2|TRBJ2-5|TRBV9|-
TGTGCCAGCAGCCCGGGACTAGCGGGACAAGAGACCCAGTACTTC
CASSPGLAGQETQYF
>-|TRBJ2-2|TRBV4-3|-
TGCGCCAGCAGCCAAATCGGGTCGACCGGGGAGCTGTTTTTT
CASSQIGSTGELFF
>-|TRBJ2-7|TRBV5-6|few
TGTGCCAGCAGCTTGACTCCCAACTACGAGCAGTACTTC
CASSLTPNYEQYF
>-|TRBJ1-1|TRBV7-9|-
TGTGCCAGCAGCCCAGCCGGGAGGGGCGCAACGGTTACTGAAGCTTTCTTT
CASSPAGRGATVTEAFF
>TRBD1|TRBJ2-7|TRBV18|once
TGTGCCAGCTCACCTTCCAGGACAGGGGGATACGAGCAGTACTTC
CASSPSRTGGYEQYF
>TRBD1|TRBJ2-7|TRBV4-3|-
TGCGCCAGCAGCCAAGGGACAGGGGCTTTCGAGCAGTACTTC
CASSQGTGAFEQYF
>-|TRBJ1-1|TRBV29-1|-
TGCAGCGTTGCCCAGGCCGGGGGATGGGCTGAAGCTTTCTTT
CSVAQAGGWAEAFF
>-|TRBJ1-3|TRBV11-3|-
TGTGCCAGCAGCCCGGGAGGGGCTGGAAACACCATATATTTT
CASSPGGAGNTIYF
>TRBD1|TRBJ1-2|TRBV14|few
TGTGCCAGCAGCCAAGCAATCTTGACAGGGGGCTACACCTTC
CASSQAILTGGYTF
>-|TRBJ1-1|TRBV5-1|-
TGCGCCAGCAGCTTGCCACCTAACCCGGGAGCTTTCTTT
CASSLPPNPGAFF
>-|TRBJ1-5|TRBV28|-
TGTGCCAGCAGTTTAGGGGGGTTCGGTCAGCCCCAGCATTTT
CASSLGGFGQPQHF
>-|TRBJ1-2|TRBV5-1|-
TGCGCCAGCAGCTTGGAATATCAGGGGCGGGCGGCCACCTTC
CASSLEYQGRAATF
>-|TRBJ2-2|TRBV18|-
TGTGCCAGCTACCCACCATCTCGGGGTAGCGAGCTCACCGGGGAGCTGTTTTTT
CASYPPSRGSELTGELFF
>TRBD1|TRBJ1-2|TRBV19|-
TGTGCCAGTACCTTTGACAGGGAGGATAGGTATGGCTACACCTTC
CASTFDREDRYGYTF
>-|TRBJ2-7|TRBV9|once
TGTGCCAGCAGCGTATCAGCCAGGGATCACGAGCAGTACTTC
CASSVSARDHEQYF
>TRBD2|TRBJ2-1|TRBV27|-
TGTGCCAGCAGTTTAACGACTAGCGGGTACAATGAGCAGTTCTTC
CASSLTTSGYNEQFF
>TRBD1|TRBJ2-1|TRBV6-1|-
TGTGCCAGCAGCGGACAGGGCCACAATGAGCAGTTCTTC
CASSGQGHNEQFF
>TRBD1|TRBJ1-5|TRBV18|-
TGTGCCAGCTCACTCGCCGGGACAGGGGGCAATCAGCCCCAGCATTTT
CASSLAGTGGNQPQHF
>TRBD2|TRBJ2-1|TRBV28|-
TGTGCCAGCAAAGCGGGGGAACGGAATGAGCAGTTCTTC
CASKAGERNEQFF
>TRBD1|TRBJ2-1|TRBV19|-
TGTGCCAGCAATAGGGGGGGACAGGGTCGCGATGAGCAGTTCTTC
CASNRGGQGRDEQFF
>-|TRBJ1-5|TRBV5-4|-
TGTGCCAGCAGCTTGGGGGCGGGGAAGGATCAGCCCCAGCATTTT
CASSLGAGKDQPQHF
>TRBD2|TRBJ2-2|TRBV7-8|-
TGTGCCAGCAGCGGGCAGCGGGGGCTAAACACCGGGGAGCTGTTTTTT
CASSGQRGLNTGELFF
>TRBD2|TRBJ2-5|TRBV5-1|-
TGCGCCAGCAGCTGGGGGGGAAATCAAGAGACCCAGTACTTC
CASSWGGNQETQYF
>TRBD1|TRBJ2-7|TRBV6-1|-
TGTGCCAGCAGTAGGGCGGGGACAGGAATATACGAGCAGTACTTC
CASSRAGTGIYEQYF
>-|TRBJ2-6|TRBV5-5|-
TGTGCCAGCAGCCTTACAGCTTTAGGTGGGGCCAACGTCCTGACTTTC
CASSLTALGGANVLTF
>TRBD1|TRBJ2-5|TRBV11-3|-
TGTGCCAGCAGCCGCACAGGGGAAGAGACCCAGTACTTC
CASSRTGEETQYF
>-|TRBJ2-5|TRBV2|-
TGTGCCGGTGAGGCTGCTCAGATAGGGACCCAGTACTTC
CAGEAAQIGTQYF
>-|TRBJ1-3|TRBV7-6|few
TGTGCCAGCAGCTTAGAGTGGGGCGCTGGAAACACCATATATTTT
CASSLEWGAGNTIYF
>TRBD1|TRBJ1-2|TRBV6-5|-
TGTGCCAGCACCCCCGACGGGACAGGGGGACGGGGCTACACCTTC
CASTPDGTGGRGYTF
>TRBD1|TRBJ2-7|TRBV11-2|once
TGTGCCAGCAGCTGGCCCAGGACAGGGAGCTCCTACGAGCAGTACTTC
CASSWPRTGSSYEQYF